This T cell receptor (beta chain) was captured by sequencing in a study of Ad26.COV2.S vaccination and SARS-CoV-2 variants. Sequencing was performed with immunoSEQ multiplex PCR; in TCRdb, only in-frame clones are kept and a portion is missing. The sample includes some 460,000 clones, 89% of them seen just once. The CDR3 totals 15 residues. The germline V gene has CDR1 SGHDT and CDR2 YYEEEE. The V end was cut by 4 bases, the J end by 3 bases, with 14 bases between. Treatment meaning: some 19 received Ad26.COV2.S at low or high dose, single or two shots; about 5 received placebo; per-sample allocation not given. At day 63 after the first vaccine or placebo injection, samples were drawn.

V is TRBV5-6 and J is TRBJ1-3, with D possibly being TRBD1 (5 bases). This TCR came from a person between 18 and 65 years old who received the Ad26.COV2.S COVID-19 vaccine or a placebo. This specimen consisted of peripheral blood, obtained in a trial of Ad26.COV2.S vaccine versus placebo. The CDR3 loop reads CASSTGSLNGNTIYF. The DNA of the CDR3 is TGTGCCAGCAGCACAGGTTCCCTGAATGGAAACACCATATATTTT.